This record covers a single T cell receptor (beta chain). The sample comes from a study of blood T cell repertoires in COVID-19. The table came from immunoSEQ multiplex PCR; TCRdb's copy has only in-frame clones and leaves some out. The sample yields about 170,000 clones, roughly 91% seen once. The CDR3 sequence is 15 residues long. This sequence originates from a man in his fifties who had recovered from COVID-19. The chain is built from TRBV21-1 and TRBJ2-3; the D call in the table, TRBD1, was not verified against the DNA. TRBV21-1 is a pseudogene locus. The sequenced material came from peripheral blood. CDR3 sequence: CASRRRTGATDTQYF. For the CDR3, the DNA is TGTGCCAGCAGAAGACGGACAGGGGCCACAGATACGCAGTATTTT.